The entry that follows covers one TCR beta chain sequence. Looked up from germline, CDR1 is SEHNR and CDR2 is FQNEAQ (reference sequence). The V and J ends lost 5 bases and 1 base respectively, with 14 bases between them. The CDR3 is made up of 15 amino acids. The sample comes from a study of blood T cell repertoires in COVID-19. Study overall: Collection of acute and convalescent COVID-19 samples took place in the United States, Italy and Spain.

Original handling: Amplification from reference gene primers served as the basis for estimated nucleated cell counts. The repertoire was sequenced with immunoSEQ multiplex PCR; TCRdb's copy has only in-frame clones and lacks some. V and J calls and clone size are those listed in that table; D and trimming were worked out from the DNA. The data show roughly 200,000 clones, more than 75% seen once. The chain carries TRBV7-9 and TRBJ1-1; D is possibly TRBD1 (5 bases). Sequencing was done on a sample of peripheral blood. This receptor was identified in a woman aged 80 or over with acute or convalescent COVID-19. The DNA of the CDR3 is TGTGCCAGCAGCCCGGGGGGGACTGAGAACACTGAAGCTTTCTTT. Translated: CASSPGGTENTEAFF.